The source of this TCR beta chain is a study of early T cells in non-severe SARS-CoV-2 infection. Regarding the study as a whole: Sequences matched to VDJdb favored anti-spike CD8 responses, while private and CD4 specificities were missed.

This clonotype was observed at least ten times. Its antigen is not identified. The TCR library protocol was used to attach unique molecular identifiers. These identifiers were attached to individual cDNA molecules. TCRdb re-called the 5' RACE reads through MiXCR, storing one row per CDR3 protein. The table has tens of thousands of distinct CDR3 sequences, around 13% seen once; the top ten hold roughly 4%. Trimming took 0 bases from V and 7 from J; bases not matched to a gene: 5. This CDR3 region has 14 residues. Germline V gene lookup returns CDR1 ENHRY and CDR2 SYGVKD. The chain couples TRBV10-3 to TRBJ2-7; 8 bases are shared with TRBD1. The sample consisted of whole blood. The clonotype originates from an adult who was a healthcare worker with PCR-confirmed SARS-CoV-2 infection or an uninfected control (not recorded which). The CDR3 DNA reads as TGTGCCATCAGTGAGTCGGGACAGGCGGGGGAGCAGTACTTC. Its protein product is CAISESGQAGEQYF.